This TCR beta chain was captured by sequencing in a study of blood T cell repertoires in COVID-19. Overall study context: The study drew acute and convalescent COVID-19 samples from the United States, Italy and Spain. T cells, B-cell-depleted T cells, or PBMCs provided the cDNA or gDNA that served as material.

Authors' processing steps: Reference gene primer amplification in the assay estimated nucleated cell counts. Libraries were prepared by immunoSEQ multiplex PCR; TCRdb keeps only in-frame clonotypes and omits some of them. The D gene and trimming were derived from the DNA, and the V and J assignments and clone size from that table. Here the sample spans roughly 230,000 clones, approximately 88% being singletons. CDR1 is MNHEY and CDR2 is SMNVEV in the germline V gene (reference sequence). The V end was cut by 6 bases, the J end by 4 bases, with 16 bases between. The CDR3 contains 16 residues. V and J are TRBV27 and TRBJ2-6, with D perhaps TRBD2 (7 bases). Specimen: peripheral blood. The TCR originated in a human donor in a cohort sampled during active COVID-19. CDR3 residues: CASSWGGAGGANVLTF. The CDR3 bases are TGTGCCAGCAGCTGGGGGGGGGCAGGAGGGGCCAACGTCCTGACTTTC.